This T cell receptor (beta chain) is from a study of blood T cell repertoires in COVID-19. On the study more broadly: From the United States, Italy and Spain came samples of acute and convalescent COVID-19.

Profiling relied on immunoSEQ multiplex PCR, and the TCRdb table lists in-frame clones only, not all of them. The table lists approximately 200,000 clones, roughly 87% of them singletons. CDR1 and CDR2 (germline): SGHRS, YFSETQ. CDR3 length: 15 residues. J gave up 3 bases and V 1 base, and 3 bases lay outside the gene matches. The sequencing input was PBMCs or T cells enriched from blood (not recorded which). The TCR originated in a woman aged 25 to 39 who had recovered from COVID-19. This chain uses TRBV5-1 with TRBJ2-7; TRBD2 aligns across 11 bases. In DNA form, the CDR3 reads TGCGCCAGCAGCTTGACTAGCGGGGGAAACTACGAGCAGTACTTC. Its translation: CASSLTSGGNYEQYF.